Below are 29 T cell receptor beta chains sequenced from a single sample in a study of response to subunit inactivated influenza vaccine. TCRdb re-called the RT-PCR reads with MiXCR, one entry per CDR3 protein. The data contain 550,000 to 650,000 distinct CDR3 sequences, about 10% of them singletons. The sequencing used PBMCs from blood, collected on the day of vaccination. Receptors originate from a man between 50 and 59 years old who received an inactivated influenza vaccine.

This sequence joins TRBV29-1 and TRBJ2-3; D tentatively reads TRBD1 or TRBD2 (5 bases each). The CDR3 has 12 amino acids. Germline-derived CDR1 and CDR2 are SQVTM and ANQGSEA. V gave up 3 bases and J gave up 4 bases, with 8 bases separating them. As DNA, the CDR3 is TGCAGCGTTGAGTTGGGGGCAGATACGCAGTATTTT. Protein sequence: CSVELGADTQYF.

A few counts support this clonotype. The chain is built from TRBV6-2 or TRBV6-3 and TRBJ2-7; 7 positions match TRBD2. This CDR3 spans 14 amino acids. Germline values: CDR1 MNHEY, CDR2 SVGEGT. Trimming took 8 bases from V and 3 from J; bases not matched to a gene: 10. In nucleotides, the CDR3 is TGTGCCAGCCAATCGGGGGGAAGTGACTACGAGCAGTACTTC. This encodes CASQSGGSDYEQYF.

Only a few counts were recorded for this clonotype. The genes are TRBV19 and TRBJ2-3; 7 bases map to TRBD1. The CDR3 has 15 residues. Per the germline V gene, CDR1 is LNHDA and CDR2 is SQIVND (reference sequence). After removal of 3 bases from V and 2 bases from J, the junction contained 5 bases not matched to a gene. This CDR3 is CASSMSGQTTDTQYF. CDR3 DNA: TGTGCCAGTAGTATGTCGGGACAGACCACAGATACGCAGTATTTT. The complete variable domain, with remaining parts taken from reference TRBV19 and TRBJ2-3, reads DGGITQSPKYLFRKEGQNVTLSCEQNLNHDAMYWYRQDPGQGLRLIYYSQIVNDFQKGDIAEGYSVSREKKESFPLTVTSAQKNPTAFYLCASSMSGQTTDTQYFGPGTRLTVL.

There are a few counts of this clonotype. The V and J genes are TRBV5-1 and TRBJ1-2; no clear D. Trimming cost V 3 bases and J 6 bases, with 18 bases left between them. This CDR3 contains 15 residues. Germline V gene sequence: CDR1 SGHRS, CDR2 YFSETQ. The CDR3 DNA reads TGCGCCAGCAGCTGGCGCCCGGCTCAGGTAGATGGCTACACCTTC. Encoded protein: CASSWRPAQVDGYTF.

The gene calls are TRBV29-1 and TRBJ2-5, with TRBD2 matching over 8 bases. CDR1 is SQVTM, CDR2 ANQGSEA, per germline. The CDR3 totals 14 residues. The junction had 11 bases not matched to a gene; V was cut back by 6 bases and J by 5 bases. The CDR3 sequence: CSVGRGLAPETQYF. CDR3 sequence (DNA): TGCAGCGTCGGCAGAGGACTAGCTCCCGAGACCCAGTACTTC. The full variable domain, in which reference TRBV29-1 and TRBJ2-5 provide the parts outside the CDR3, is SAVISQKPSRDICQRGTSLTIQCQVDSQVTMMFWYRQQPGQSLTLIATANQGSEATYESGFVIDKFPISRPNLTFSTLTVSNMSPEDSSIYLCSVGRGLAPETQYFGPGTRLLVL.

The chain joins TRBV5-6 to TRBJ2-5, with 9 bases lining up with TRBD1. The trim removed 3 bases at V and 5 bases at J, leaving 5 bases unmatched. The length of the CDR3 is 14 residues. Germline assignment: CDR1 SGHDT and CDR2 YYEEEE. Written as DNA, the CDR3 is TGTGCCAGCAGCTGGGACAGGGTAGAGGAGACCCAGTACTTC. Protein: CASSWDRVEETQYF.

V is TRBV24-1 and J is TRBJ2-5; D remains ambiguous. The CDR3 consists of 12 residues. CDR1 and CDR2 from the germline V gene are KGHDR and SFDVKD. V was trimmed by 4 bases and J by 3 bases, leaving 5 bases between them. The CDR3 here is CATSDPEETQYF. In nucleotides, the CDR3 is TGTGCCACCAGTGACCCGGAAGAGACCCAGTACTTC.

This clonotype was counted a few times. The chain uses TRBV20-1 and TRBJ1-2, with D perhaps TRBD1 (6 bases). Trimming cost V 3 bases and J 4 bases, with 12 bases left between them. CDR3 size: 13 residues. Germline CDR1 is DFQATT and CDR2 is SNEGSKA (reference sequence). The CDR3 is CSASRQGTYGYTF. Here the CDR3 DNA reads TGCAGTGCTAGTCGTCAGGGGACCTATGGCTACACCTTC.

This clonotype was counted ten times or more. J is TRBJ1-6 and V is TRBV7-2; D gene unclear. There are 15 residues in the CDR3. Germline V gene sequence: CDR1 SGHTA, CDR2 FQGNSA. The V end was cut by 1 base, the J end by 7 bases, with 11 bases between. The CDR3 DNA sequence: TGTGCCAGCAGCTTAGTTCGGCCACCAAATTCACCCCTCCACTTT. Its protein is CASSLVRPPNSPLHF.

A few counts support this clonotype. The CDR3 loop is CATSDAQGAWGNEQFF. CDR3 sequence (DNA): TGTGCCACCAGTGACGCACAGGGGGCTTGGGGCAATGAGCAGTTCTTC. The V call is TRBV24-1, the J call TRBJ2-1; TRBD1 matches at 9 bases. Germline V gives CDR1 KGHDR, CDR2 SFDVKD. The CDR3 length is 16 residues. V shed 4 bases and J 6 bases; nucleotides not matched to a gene: 9.

The V gene is TRBV4-3, the J gene TRBJ1-2; D may be TRBD1 (5 bases). Trimming removed 1 base from V and 4 bases from J, with 13 bases in between. Per germline, CDR1 LGHNA and CDR2 YSLEER. The CDR3 sequence is 15 residues long. The CDR3 bases are TGCGCCAGCAGCCAAGCTTCCGGGGGACCCTATGGCTACACCTTC. Protein sequence: CASSQASGGPYGYTF.

This sequence joins TRBV6-2 or TRBV6-3 and TRBJ1-2; D is undetermined. The CDR3 covers 13 residues. Germline assignment: CDR1 MNHEY and CDR2 SVGEGT. Trimming left V 8 bases short and J 1 base short, with 11 bases between. This chain's CDR3 is CASYKGLNYGYTF. Written as DNA, the CDR3 is TGTGCCAGCTACAAAGGGCTTAACTATGGCTACACCTTC.

This clonotype occurred a few times. This chain joins TRBV3-1 and TRBJ1-1; 7 positions agree with TRBD1. Trimming at V came to 4 bases and at J to 11 bases, leaving 7 bases not matched to a gene. The CDR3 length is 12 residues. Germline V lookup: CDR1 LGHDT, CDR2 YNNKEL (reference sequence). CDR3 in amino acids: CASSLRDSSAFF. The CDR3 DNA reads TGTGCCAGCAGCCTAAGGGACAGTTCCGCTTTCTTT.

This clonotype appeared a few times. J is TRBJ2-7 and V is TRBV2; 7 nucleotides agree with TRBD2. The CDR3 is 13 amino acids. Germline V gives CDR1 SNHLY, CDR2 FYNNEI. With 10 bases clipped from V and 2 bases from J, the junction kept 8 bases outside the gene matches. CDR3 sequence reads: CAILERDAYEQYF. CDR3 bases: TGTGCCATCCTGGAGCGGGATGCCTACGAGCAGTACTTC.

The chain employs TRBV29-1 and TRBJ1-5; 9 bases line up with TRBD1. The CDR3 contains 15 residues. CDR1 and CDR2 (germline): SQVTM, ANQGSEA. The V gene end was trimmed by 2 bases and the J gene end by 5 bases; junction bases not matched to a gene: 7. The CDR3 DNA follows: TGCAGCGTTGAATTAGGGACAGGGAGTCATCAGCCCCAGCATTTT. It yields the protein CSVELGTGSHQPQHF. Full variable domain (missing parts from reference TRBV29-1 and TRBJ1-5): SAVISQKPSRDICQRGTSLTIQCQVDSQVTMMFWYRQQPGQSLTLIATANQGSEATYESGFVIDKFPISRPNLTFSTLTVSNMSPEDSSIYLCSVELGTGSHQPQHFGDGTRLSIL.

In this sample, this clonotype turned up many times. V gene TRBV29-1 combines with J gene TRBJ1-2; no clear D. V gave up 2 bases and J gave up 2 bases, with 6 bases separating them. The germline V gene has CDR1 SQVTM and CDR2 ANQGSEA. The CDR3 is 12 residues long. The CDR3 loop reads CSVENRNYGYTF. The CDR3 DNA reads TGCAGCGTTGAAAACAGAAACTATGGCTACACCTTC.

J is TRBJ1-5 and V is TRBV7-8; no definite D call. The length of the CDR3 is 13 residues. Germline CDR1 SGHVS, CDR2 FQNEAQ. V was shortened by 4 bases and J by 7 bases, with 11 bases between the two germline ends. The CDR3 here is CASSSGQRQPQHF. The CDR3 DNA reads as TGTGCCAGCAGCTCCGGCCAGAGGCAGCCCCAGCATTTT.

This clonotype was observed many times. This rearrangement joins TRBV20-1 to TRBJ2-7, with TRBD1 matching over 9 bases. J lost 3 bases, V lost 6 bases, and 6 bases had no gene match. The germline V gene encodes CDR1 DFQATT and CDR2 SNEGSKA (reference sequence). The CDR3 runs 13 residues. CDR3 sequence reads: CSARDRDIYEQYF. In nucleotides, the CDR3 is TGCAGTGCCCGGGACAGGGACATCTACGAGCAGTACTTC.

Written as DNA, the CDR3 is TGTGCCAGCAGCCCTTTATCGGGTTTCGGGATTAACACCGGGGAGCTGTTTTTT. It codes for CASSPLSGFGINTGELFF. The chain links TRBV11-2 to TRBJ2-2; D might be TRBD2 (5 bases). CDR3 length: 18 residues. CDR1 and CDR2 from the germline V gene are SGHAT and FQNNGV. The V and J ends lost 5 bases and 2 bases respectively, with 21 bases between them.

The rearrangement joins TRBV11-2 to TRBJ2-1; 14 bases agree with TRBD2. Germline CDR1 reads SGHAT; CDR2 reads FQNNGV. The CDR3 has 15 amino acids. Unmatched junction bases numbered 10, after V lost 5 bases and J lost 13 bases. CDR3 residues: CASSTNRLAGGGQFF. The CDR3 DNA reads TGTGCCAGCAGCACGAACCGACTAGCGGGAGGGGGTCAGTTCTTC.

This clonotype was counted ten times or more. V gene TRBV7-2 combines with J gene TRBJ2-7; 7 nucleotides align to TRBD2. The CDR3 totals 16 residues. V was clipped by 5 bases and J by 0 bases; unmatched bases: 10. Per the germline V gene, CDR1 is SGHTA and CDR2 is FQGNSA. The CDR3 DNA reads as TGTGCCAGCAGCAAACCTGGTGGCGGGAGCTCCTACGAGCAGTACTTC. This sequence encodes CASSKPGGGSSYEQYF.

This clonotype was detected only a few times. This chain uses TRBV4-3 with TRBJ2-1; D possibly corresponds to TRBD1 (6 bases). The CDR3 is 15 residues long. V was cut by 0 bases and J by 6 bases, with 12 bases left in between. The germline V gene has CDR1 LGHNA and CDR2 YSLEER. The chain's CDR3 is CASSQENAGANEQFF. The CDR3 nucleotides are TGCGCCAGCAGCCAAGAAAATGCAGGGGCCAATGAGCAGTTCTTC.

There are a few counts of this clonotype. This chain connects TRBV12-3 or TRBV12-4 to TRBJ2-3; D is undetermined. V shed 2 bases and J shed 2 bases, with 8 bases lying between them. The CDR3 runs to 14 residues. CDR3 region: CASSLLGYTDTQYF. The CDR3, as DNA: TGTGCCAGCAGTTTACTGGGGTACACAGATACGCAGTATTTT.

The gene calls are TRBV7-2 and TRBJ1-2; D gene uncertain. Between the trimmed V and J ends, which lost 1 base and 8 bases, there was a span of 11 bases. The CDR3 totals 13 residues. The germline V gene has CDR1 SGHTA and CDR2 FQGNSA. The CDR3 DNA is TGTGCCAGCAGCTTAGATGGCCTTGGGGGCTACACCTTC. Its translation: CASSLDGLGGYTF. Combining the CDR3 with reference TRBV7-2 and TRBJ1-2 gives the whole variable domain GAGVSQSPSNKVTEKGKDVELRCDPISGHTALYWYRQSLGQGLEFLIYFQGNSAPDKSGLPSDRFSAERTGGSVSTLTIQRTQQEDSAVYLCASSLDGLGGYTFGSGTRLTVV.

Only a few counts were recorded for this clonotype. V gene TRBV29-1 combines with J gene TRBJ2-7; 8 bases map to TRBD2. This CDR3 comprises 14 residues. V was pared by 6 bases and J by 3 bases, with 10 bases of the junction left unmatched. Germline-derived CDR1 and CDR2 are SQVTM and ANQGSEA. The CDR3 DNA follows: TGCAGCGTCCACCTGGGGCGGGGGGACTACGAGCAGTACTTC. The encoded protein is CSVHLGRGDYEQYF.

This clonotype was found a few times. The chain combines TRBV6-5 with TRBJ2-1, with TRBD2 as a possible D gene (6 bases). Trimming removed 2 bases at V and 4 bases at J, with 15 bases between. This CDR3 has 16 residues. The V gene's germline CDR1 is MNHEY and CDR2 SVGAGI. The CDR3 spells CASSYLAGNMYNEQFF. Here the CDR3 DNA reads TGTGCCAGCAGTTACCTCGCGGGGAACATGTACAATGAGCAGTTCTTC.

This clonotype was observed a few times. This chain links TRBV25-1 with TRBJ1-5; 11 bases line up with TRBD1. The length of the CDR3 is 16 residues. V lost 4 bases and J lost 0; bases outside the gene matches: 2. Germline-derived CDR1 and CDR2 are MGHDK and SYGVNS. The CDR3 coding sequence is TGTGCCAGCAGTGGGGACAGGGGGACTAGCAATCAGCCCCAGCATTTT. It codes for CASSGDRGTSNQPQHF.

There are a few counts of this clonotype. The CDR3 loop reads CASSSIATNEKLFF. In DNA, the CDR3 is TGTGCCAGCAGCAGCATCGCAACTAATGAAAAACTGTTTTTT. The chain recombines TRBV6-1 with TRBJ1-4, with D uncertain. CDR3 length: 14 amino acids. V shed 6 bases and J shed 0 bases, with 8 bases lying between them. Looked up from germline, CDR1 is MNHNS and CDR2 is SASEGT.

This clonotype came up many times. The chain links TRBV28 to TRBJ1-1, with D maybe TRBD1 (6 bases). Trimming took 6 bases from V and 4 from J, leaving 24 bases between them. Germline-derived CDR1 and CDR2 are MDHEN and SYDVKM. The CDR3 runs to 17 residues. The CDR3 loop is CASRNQGGRGTGTEAFF. Here the CDR3 DNA reads TGTGCCAGCAGGAATCAGGGCGGCAGGGGAACAGGCACTGAAGCTTTCTTT.